This is a list of T cell receptor beta chains from one sample in a study of blood T cell repertoires in COVID-19. The repertoire was sequenced with immunoSEQ multiplex PCR; TCRdb's copy has only in-frame clones and lacks some. Seen here are approximately 320,000 clones, roughly 89% observed once, and the top ten hold approximately 9%. Sequencing input: PBMCs or T cells enriched from blood (not recorded which). The receptor source for this set is a woman aged 18-35 years who had recovered from COVID-19. The conserved cysteine and the conserved F or W are not part of the CDR3 here. The order of the fields is V gene, J gene, CDR3 protein.

>TRBV19|TRBJ2-4
ASSRIQGSAKNIQY
>TRBV4-1|TRBJ1-1
ASSPGQAMNTEAF
>TRBV9|TRBJ2-7
ASSVGLAYSSYEQY
>TRBV4-2|TRBJ2-1
ASSQEASSPYNEQF
>TRBV18|TRBJ1-1
ASSPQGTENTEAF
>TRBV19|TRBJ1-2
ASSMVHGTAYGYT
>TRBV28|TRBJ2-7
ASSLPDRGRFLLYEQY
>TRBV13|TRBJ1-4
ASSLIRGSEKLF
>TRBV28|TRBJ1-5
ASSLSGFPGPNQPQH
>TRBV28|TRBJ1-5
ASSQWTDNQPQH
>TRBV7-9|TRBJ2-3
ASSSIQGRSTDTQY
>TRBV11-2|TRBJ1-1
ASSPGQKNTEAF
>TRBV30|TRBJ1-2
AWSRGQGYDYGYT
>TRBV7-2|TRBJ2-1
ASSLASASGYNEQF
>TRBV7-9|TRBJ1-5
ASSLVGGVSPQH
>TRBV28|TRBJ1-2
ASSLLVMSGGFRYGYT
>TRBV6-2/TRBV6-3|TRBJ2-7
ASSYSLAWPYEQY
>TRBV4-1|TRBJ2-5
ASSQDGLAGEETQY
>TRBV27|TRBJ2-1
ASSATGNEQF
>TRBV5-6|TRBJ1-1
ASSLFLRRQGLLNTEAF
>TRBV19|TRBJ2-7
ASSIDRPGEQY
>TRBV12-3/TRBV12-4|TRBJ1-5
ASSLTASQPQH
>TRBV30|TRBJ1-3
AWTSDYASGNTIY
>TRBV19|TRBJ1-1
ASSTTANTEAF